This T cell receptor (beta chain) appears in the sequencing data of a study of shared clonotypes between healthy human individuals. Across the whole study: A donor's plate count was three for CD4 naive and three for CD4 memory; CD8 naive had two and CD8 memory one.

Repertoires were generated with immunoSEQ multiplex PCR, while TCRdb's copy carries only in-frame clones and drops some. The sample holds 2 million to 2.5 million clones, roughly 93% seen once. This receptor was taken from a man younger than 35 in good health. Some clones in this sample may be carry-over from other donors' samples. Sequencing used naive CD4+ T cells from PBMCs. Subset: CD45RA+ positively selected.

The CDR3 loop is CASTDLPGQGVEEQYF. CDR3 DNA: TGCGCCAGCACTGATCTCCCGGGACAGGGGGTGGAGGAGCAGTACTTC. The gene calls are TRBV10-1 and TRBJ2-7; 11 bases align to TRBD1. Per the germline V gene, CDR1 is WNHNN and CDR2 is SYGVQD (reference sequence). With 7 bases clipped from V and 7 bases from J, the junction kept 15 bases outside the gene matches. This CDR3 comprises 16 residues.